This T cell receptor (beta chain) emerged from a study of cytotoxic CD8 clonotypes in ibrutinib-treated CLL. Study-level background: Enrolment comprised around 11 relapsed/refractory and some 15 treatment-naive patients; about 18 were IGHV unmutated. Outcomes included around 24 partial and 2 complete responses; after median roughly 70 months, approximately 15 stayed remitted and about twelve progressed.

Study results and caveats: T-cell clonality at baseline went above that of age-matched healthy donors and rose and fell with circulating CD8+ T-cell counts. Public clonotypes, an uncommon group, contracted or remained stable on treatment.

TCRdb keeps only in-frame clones here, not all; method: immunoSEQ multiplex PCR. The sample lists about 270,000 clones; approximately 76% were seen once. From germline, CDR1 is SNHLY and CDR2 FYNNEI. The CDR3 totals 15 residues. V trimming: 4 bases; J trimming: 2 bases; junction bases outside the gene matches: 2. Concerning this clone: The antigen remains undetermined.

Sequencing was performed on PBMCs, taken at disease progression, from a patient treated with ibrutinib. V usage is TRBV2 and J usage is TRBJ2-7, with 13 bases identical to TRBD2. The clonotype was recovered from a human donor with chronic lymphocytic leukemia. The CDR3 DNA is TGTGCCAGCAGTGGACTAGCGGGGGGACCCTACGAGCAGTACTTC. It translates to CASSGLAGGPYEQYF.